Listed below are T cell receptor beta chains from one sample, sequenced in a study of cytomegalovirus exposure and HLA in healthy donors. TCRdb's table, derived via immunoSEQ multiplex PCR, lists solely in-frame clones and lacks some. The sample records 87,000 or so clones, around 64% being singletons. The sample was PBMCs. These TCRs come from a man between 60 and 75 years old in good health and CMV-seronegative. Each CDR3 is given with its conserved first and last residue. D genes are given only for firm matches. A clone size is listed for some rows: how often the clone was seen (once, few, many), or a class if it is expanded.

>TRBV18|.|TRBJ1-2|few
TGTGCCAGCTCACCCGACAAGGCTCATGGCTACACCTTC
CASSPDKAHGYTF
>TRBV9|TRBD1|TRBJ1-3|.
TGTGCCAGCAGCGTTTGGGACAGGGGAAACACCATATATTTT
CASSVWDRGNTIYF
>TRBV15|TRBD1|TRBJ1-6|.
TGTGCCACCAGCCGGACAGGAGATAATTCACCCCTCCACTTT
CATSRTGDNSPLHF
>TRBV19|.|TRBJ1-5|.
TGTGCCAGTAGTACACAGGTAAAAGGGAATCAGCCCCAGCATTTT
CASSTQVKGNQPQHF
>TRBV11-3|TRBD1|TRBJ1-2|.
TGTGCCAGCAGCTTAGGCCCTGACAGGGAGCGCACCTTC
CASSLGPDRERTF
>TRBV7-2|TRBD2|TRBJ2-4|.
TGTGCCAGCAGCTTAGTGGGGGGGAGGGCGAGTAGGGCCAAAAACATTCAGTACTTC
CASSLVGGRASRAKNIQYF
>TRBV7-7|.|TRBJ2-5|.
TGTGCTAGCAGCCCAACACAGGGATTCGGGACCCAGTACTTC
CASSPTQGFGTQYF
>TRBV6-6|.|TRBJ2-5|once
TGTGCCAGCAGTGTCCCGGCCGCAGGGGAGACCCAGTACTTC
CASSVPAAGETQYF
>TRBV5-1|.|TRBJ1-2|.
TGCGCCAGCAGCTTGTGGGCAGACCGCTATGGCTACACCTTC
CASSLWADRYGYTF
>TRBV15|.|TRBJ2-7|.
TGTGCCACCAGCAGAGGAGGCAGCTACGAGCAGTACTTC
CATSRGGSYEQYF
>TRBV7-9|.|TRBJ2-5|.
TGTGCCAGCAGCCCTCCAGGCGCGCTGGGGCAGACCCAGTACTTC
CASSPPGALGQTQYF
>TRBV12-5|TRBD1|TRBJ2-5|few
TGTGCTAGTGGCCCTGGACAGGTCCGGGAGACCCAGTACTTC
CASGPGQVRETQYF
>TRBV9|TRBD2|TRBJ2-1|.
TGTGCCAGCAGCGTTGAGGGAGGGCCGTACAATGAGCAGTTCTTC
CASSVEGGPYNEQFF
>TRBV5-4|TRBD1|TRBJ1-1|few
TGTGCCAGCAGCTTTGGACAGGGAGAGAACACTGAAGCTTTCTTT
CASSFGQGENTEAFF
>TRBV27|.|TRBJ2-7|.
TGTGCCAGCAGTACCTCAGATTGGGCAGGGGTATACGAGCAGTACTTC
CASSTSDWAGVYEQYF
>TRBV7-2|TRBD1|TRBJ1-1|.
TGTGCCAGCAGCGACCGACAGGGTGGGGGAACTGAAGCTTTCTTT
CASSDRQGGGTEAFF